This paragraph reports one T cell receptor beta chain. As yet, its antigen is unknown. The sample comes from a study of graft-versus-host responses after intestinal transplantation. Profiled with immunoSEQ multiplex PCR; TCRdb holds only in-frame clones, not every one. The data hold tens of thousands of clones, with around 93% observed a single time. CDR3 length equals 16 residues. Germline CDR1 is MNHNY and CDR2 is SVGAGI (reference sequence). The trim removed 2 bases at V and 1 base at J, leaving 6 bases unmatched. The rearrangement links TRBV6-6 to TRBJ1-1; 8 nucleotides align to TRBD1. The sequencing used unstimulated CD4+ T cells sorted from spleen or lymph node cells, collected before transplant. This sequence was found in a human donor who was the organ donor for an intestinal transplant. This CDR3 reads CASSYPPGTGNTEAFF. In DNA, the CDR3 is TGTGCCAGCAGTTACCCGCCGGGGACAGGGAACACTGAAGCTTTCTTT.